This note documents a single TCR beta chain sequence. As yet, its antigen is unknown. The data derive from a study of cytomegalovirus exposure and HLA in healthy donors. Study details: The 100 to 150 validation repertoires used the same platform as the 666 first-cohort repertoires, a later analysis reported.

Sequenced by immunoSEQ multiplex PCR; TCRdb stores in-frame clones only, minus some. The profile shows 300,000 to 400,000 clones, around 90% of them singletons. Findings of the study overall: TCR beta chains numbering some 160 were designated cytomegalovirus-associated. Most TCR sequences were seen very rarely across donors, but some public TCRs occurred in many. A few CMV-associated chains proved CMV antigen-specific in vitro.

With 3 bases clipped from V and 0 bases from J, the junction kept 6 bases outside the gene matches. The CDR3 loop spans 17 amino acids. From germline, CDR1 is KGHSH and CDR2 LQKENI. The sequencing sample was made of PBMCs. This sequence originates from a man under 40 in good health and CMV-seronegative. This sequence joins TRBV18 and TRBJ2-2; 8 bases align to TRBD1. The CDR3 sequence: CASSPSWTGSNTGELFF. The CDR3 nucleotides are TGTGCCAGCTCACCCAGCTGGACAGGGTCGAACACCGGGGAGCTGTTTTTT.